These 4 T cell receptor beta chains came from one sample sequenced in a study of PD-1 blockade in classical Hodgkin lymphoma. Here immunoSEQ multiplex PCR was the method, and the copy in TCRdb shows in-frame clones only, minus some. The table lists tens of thousands of clones, approximately 80% of them singletons. The time point: cycle 4 day 1 (C4D1), after less than 7 weeks of nivolumab. Relapses following autologous stem cell transplantation were seen in all patients, with brentuximab vedotin exposure varying. The sequences come from peripheral blood mononuclear cells (PBMCs), collected before the fourth cycle of nivolumab. These receptors came from a human donor with classical Hodgkin lymphoma.

This clone is labeled medium-sized. V is TRBV7-6 and J is TRBJ2-3; D remains ambiguous. Trimming removed 5 bases from V and 3 bases from J, with 12 bases in between. The CDR3 loop spans 14 amino acids. In germline, CDR1 is SGHVS, CDR2 FNYEAQ. The CDR3 loop is CASSLAEATDTQYF. The CDR3 DNA follows: TGTGCCAGCAGCCTCGCGGAAGCTACAGATACGCAGTATTTT.

The chain joins TRBV5-1 to TRBJ2-1, with 12 bases lining up with TRBD1. In germline, CDR1 is SGHRS, CDR2 YFSETQ. The CDR3 contains 15 residues. J was trimmed by 8 bases and V by 0 bases; bases with no gene match: 3. Written as DNA, the CDR3 is TGCGCCAGCAGCTTGGAGGGACAGGGGGCGGATGAGCAGTTCTTC. It is translated as CASSLEGQGADEQFF.

The V call is TRBV7-8, the J call TRBJ2-1, with D tentatively TRBD2 (7 bases). Trimming stripped 6 bases from V and 8 bases from J, with 29 bases between. In germline, CDR1 is SGHVS, CDR2 FQNEAQ. This CDR3 contains 18 residues. CDR3 loop: CASSYPLSGGGGLHEQFF. The CDR3 nucleotides read TGTGCCAGCAGTTACCCCCTCTCTGGTGGGGGGGGCCTGCATGAGCAGTTCTTC.

V usage is TRBV7-2 and J usage is TRBJ1-1; the D is unclear. This CDR3 is built from 13 residues. The germline gives CDR1 SGHTA, CDR2 FQGNSA. Deletions cut 5 bases from V and 8 bases from J, with 15 bases between. The CDR3 loop reads CASSLNSFAEAFF. In DNA form, the CDR3 reads TGTGCCAGCAGCCTAAATTCATTCGCCGAAGCTTTCTTT.